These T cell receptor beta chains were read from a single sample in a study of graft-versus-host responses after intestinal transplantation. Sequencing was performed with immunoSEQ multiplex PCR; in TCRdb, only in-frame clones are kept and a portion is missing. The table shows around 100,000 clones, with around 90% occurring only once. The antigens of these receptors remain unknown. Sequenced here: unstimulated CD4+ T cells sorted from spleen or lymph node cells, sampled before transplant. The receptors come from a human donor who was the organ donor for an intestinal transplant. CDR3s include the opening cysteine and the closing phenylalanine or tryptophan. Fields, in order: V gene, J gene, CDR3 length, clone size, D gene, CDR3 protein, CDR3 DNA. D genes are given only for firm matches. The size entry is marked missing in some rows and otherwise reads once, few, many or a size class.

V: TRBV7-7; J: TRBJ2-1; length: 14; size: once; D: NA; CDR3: CASSKAGTQNEQFF; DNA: TGTGCTAGCAGCAAAGCCGGGACTCAGAATGAGCAGTTCTTC
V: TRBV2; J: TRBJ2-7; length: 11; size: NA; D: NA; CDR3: CASSEWYEQYF; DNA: TGTGCCAGCAGTGAGTGGTACGAGCAGTACTTC
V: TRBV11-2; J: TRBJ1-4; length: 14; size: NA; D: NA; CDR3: CASSFSGAGEKLFF; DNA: TGTGCCAGCAGCTTCTCGGGGGCTGGGGAAAAACTGTTTTTT
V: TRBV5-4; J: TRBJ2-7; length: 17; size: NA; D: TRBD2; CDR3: CASSFFVLAGGRGEQYF; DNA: TGTGCCAGCAGCTTTTTCGTACTAGCGGGGGGGAGGGGCGAGCAGTACTTC
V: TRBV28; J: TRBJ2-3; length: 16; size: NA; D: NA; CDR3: CASIAGTRGSTDTQYF; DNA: TGTGCCAGCATCGCAGGGACCCGGGGGTCCACAGATACGCAGTATTTT
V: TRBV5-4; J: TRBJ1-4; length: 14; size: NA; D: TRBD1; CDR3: CASSLTGGNEKLFF; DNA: TGTGCCAGCAGTTTGACAGGGGGTAATGAAAAACTGTTTTTT
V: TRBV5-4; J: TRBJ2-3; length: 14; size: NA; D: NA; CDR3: CASSPAQGADTQYF; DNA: TGTGCCAGCAGCCCAGCGCAGGGCGCAGATACGCAGTATTTT
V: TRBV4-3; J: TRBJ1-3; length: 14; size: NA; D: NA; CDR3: CASSQDTGGNTIYF; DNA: TGCGCCAGCAGCCAAGATACAGGGGGAAACACCATATATTTT
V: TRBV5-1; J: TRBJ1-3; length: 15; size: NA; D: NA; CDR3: CASSLVSGVGNTIYF; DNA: TGCGCCAGCAGCTTGGTATCAGGGGTCGGAAACACCATATATTTT
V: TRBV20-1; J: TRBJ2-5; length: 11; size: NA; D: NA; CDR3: CSATRQETQYF; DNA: TGCAGTGCTACTAGGCAAGAGACCCAGTACTTC
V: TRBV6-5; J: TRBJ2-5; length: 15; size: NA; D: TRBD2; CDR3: CASSFALAGQETQYF; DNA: TGTGCCAGCAGTTTCGCACTAGCGGGTCAAGAGACCCAGTACTTC
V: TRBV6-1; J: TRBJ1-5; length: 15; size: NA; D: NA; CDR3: CASSEAGVLWQPQHF; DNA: TGTGCCAGCAGTGAAGCAGGGGTGTTATGGCAGCCCCAGCATTTT
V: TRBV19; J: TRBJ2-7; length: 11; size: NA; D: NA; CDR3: CASYRTYEQYF; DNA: TGTGCCAGTTACAGGACCTACGAGCAGTACTTC
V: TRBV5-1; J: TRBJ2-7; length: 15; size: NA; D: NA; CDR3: CASSLSDSPSYEQYF; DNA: TGCGCCAGCAGCTTGAGTGACAGCCCCTCCTACGAGCAGTACTTC
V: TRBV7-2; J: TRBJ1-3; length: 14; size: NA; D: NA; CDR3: CASSFGGSGNTIYF; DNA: TGTGCCAGCAGCTTCGGGGGATCTGGAAACACCATATATTTT
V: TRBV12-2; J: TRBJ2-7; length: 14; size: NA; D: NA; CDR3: CASRCRLAGKEQYF; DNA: TGTGCAAGTCGCTGTCGCCTAGCGGGAAAAGAGCAGTACTTC
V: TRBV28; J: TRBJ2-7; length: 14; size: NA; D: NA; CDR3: CASSLSGLTYEQYF; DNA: TGTGCCAGCAGTTTATCGGGTCTAACCTACGAGCAGTACTTC
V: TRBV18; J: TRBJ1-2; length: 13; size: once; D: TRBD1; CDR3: CASSPPDRGGYTF; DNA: TGTGCCAGCTCACCACCGGACAGGGGAGGCTACACCTTC
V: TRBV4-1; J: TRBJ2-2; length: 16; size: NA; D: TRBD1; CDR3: CASTLTGGANTGELFF; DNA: TGCGCCAGCACCCTGACAGGGGGCGCGAACACCGGGGAGCTGTTTTTT
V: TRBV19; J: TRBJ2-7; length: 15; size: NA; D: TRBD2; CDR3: CASSARTSGTYEQYF; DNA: TGTGCCAGTAGTGCCAGGACTAGCGGGACATACGAGCAGTACTTC
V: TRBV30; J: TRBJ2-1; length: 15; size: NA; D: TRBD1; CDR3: CAWSRDRGPYNEQFF; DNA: TGTGCCTGGAGTCGGGACAGGGGCCCCTACAATGAGCAGTTCTTC
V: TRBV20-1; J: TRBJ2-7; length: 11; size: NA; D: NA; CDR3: CSAGTPYEQYF; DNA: TGCAGTGCCGGGACCCCCTACGAGCAGTACTTC
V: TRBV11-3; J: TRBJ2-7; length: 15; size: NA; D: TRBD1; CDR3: CASSLWGTGTYEQYF; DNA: TGTGCCAGCAGCTTATGGGGGACAGGGACATACGAGCAGTACTTC
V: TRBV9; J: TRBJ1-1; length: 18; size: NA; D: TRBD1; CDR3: CASSVDPGDRGVNTEAFF; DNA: TGTGCCAGCAGCGTAGACCCCGGGGACAGGGGTGTGAACACTGAAGCTTTCTTT
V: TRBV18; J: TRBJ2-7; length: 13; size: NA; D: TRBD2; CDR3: CASSPAASGSEYF; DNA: TGTGCCAGCTCACCAGCGGCTAGCGGGAGTGAGTACTTC
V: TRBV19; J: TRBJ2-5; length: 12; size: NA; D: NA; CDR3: CASSIPRGTQYF; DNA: TGTGCCAGTAGTATCCCCCGGGGGACCCAGTACTTC
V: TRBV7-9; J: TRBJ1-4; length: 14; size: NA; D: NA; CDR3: CASSLTLQGEKLFF; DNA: TGTGCCAGCAGCCTGACTCTCCAAGGTGAAAAACTGTTTTTT
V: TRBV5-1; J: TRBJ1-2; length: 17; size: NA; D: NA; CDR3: CASSLTGSQGGNYGYTF; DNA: TGCGCCAGCAGCCTAACCGGGTCGCAGGGCGGTAACTATGGCTACACCTTC
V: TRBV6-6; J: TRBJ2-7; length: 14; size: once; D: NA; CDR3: CACQDSYFSYEQYF; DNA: TGTGCCTGCCAGGACAGCTACTTCTCCTACGAGCAGTACTTC
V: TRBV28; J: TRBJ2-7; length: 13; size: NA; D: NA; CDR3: CASSSGVLREQYF; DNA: TGTGCCAGCTCCTCGGGGGTCTTACGTGAGCAGTACTTC
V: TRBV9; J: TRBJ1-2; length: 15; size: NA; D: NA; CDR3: CASSVGPEAHYGYTF; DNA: TGTGCCAGCAGCGTAGGTCCGGAAGCCCACTATGGCTACACCTTC
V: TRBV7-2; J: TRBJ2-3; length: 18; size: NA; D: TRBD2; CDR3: CASSSRGVAGGRTDTQYF; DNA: TGTGCCAGCAGCTCCCGAGGGGTAGCGGGAGGCCGCACAGATACGCAGTATTTT
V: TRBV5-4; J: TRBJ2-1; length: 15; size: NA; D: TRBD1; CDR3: CASTTYDRGNNEQFF; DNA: TGTGCCAGCACCACCTATGACAGGGGGAATAATGAGCAGTTCTTC